These 20 T cell receptor beta chains share one sample of origin, sequenced in a study of early T cells in non-severe SARS-CoV-2 infection. In TCRdb, the 5' RACE reads were re-called with MiXCR into one record per CDR3 protein. Of roughly 93,000 distinct CDR3 sequences in the sample, approximately 15% were seen once. Sequenced: whole blood. These receptors were taken from an adult who was a healthcare worker with PCR-confirmed SARS-CoV-2 infection or an uninfected control (not recorded which).

This clonotype appeared a few times. V gene TRBV7-9 combines with J gene TRBJ2-5; D gene uncertain. Looked up from germline, CDR1 is SEHNR and CDR2 is FQNEAQ (reference sequence). This CDR3 comprises 11 residues. The germline V and J ends were trimmed by 5 bases and 5 bases, with 6 bases remaining between them. The CDR3 is CASSQRETQYF. In DNA form, the CDR3 reads TGTGCCAGCAGCCAACGGGAGACCCAGTACTTC.

This clonotype occurred a few times. The chain recombines TRBV3-1 with TRBJ1-2, with TRBD1 identical over 9 bases. The CDR3 extends over 16 amino acids. From germline, CDR1 is LGHDT and CDR2 YNNKEL (reference sequence). V trimming: 4 bases; J trimming: 2 bases; junction bases outside the gene matches: 8. As DNA, the CDR3 is TGTGCCAGCAGCCCCTCCCCGGGACAGGGAAACTATGGCTACACCTTC. Protein product: CASSPSPGQGNYGYTF.

V usage is TRBV11-3 and J usage is TRBJ1-1; no reliable D call. Germline V gene sequence: CDR1 SGHNT, CDR2 YENEEA. This CDR3 is built from 14 residues. V lost 5 bases and J 2 bases, leaving 12 bases between the germline ends. The CDR3 sequence: CASSQDTENTEAFF. The CDR3, as DNA: TGTGCCAGCAGCCAAGATACAGAAAACACTGAAGCTTTCTTT.

The CDR3 sequence is CASSYPSGGTDTQYF. The DNA of the CDR3 is TGTGCCAGCAGTTACCCTAGCGGAGGCACAGATACGCAGTATTTT. The chain joins TRBV6-5 to TRBJ2-3, with 7 bases aligning to TRBD2. The CDR3 length is 15 residues. Unmatched junction bases numbered 3, after V lost 2 bases and J lost 1 base. From germline, CDR1 is MNHEY and CDR2 SVGAGI.

The chain joins TRBV29-1 to TRBJ1-1; D remains ambiguous. Trimming took 0 bases from V and 2 from J, leaving 4 bases between them. CDR3 length: 12 residues. CDR1 and CDR2 (germline): SQVTM, ANQGSEA. The CDR3 coding sequence is TGCAGCGTTGAAGAACACAACACTGAAGCTTTCTTT. Amino acid sequence: CSVEEHNTEAFF.

V usage is TRBV27 and J usage is TRBJ1-1, with 9 bases that match TRBD1. From germline, CDR1 is MNHEY and CDR2 SMNVEV (reference sequence). The CDR3 consists of 14 residues. Germline trimming cut 5 bases from V and 11 bases from J; bases unmatched to any gene: 12. DNA of the CDR3: TGTGCCAGCAGTCAATACCGGGACAGGGCTCGGGCTTTCTTT. The encoded protein is CASSQYRDRARAFF.

This clonotype has ten or more counts. The V and J genes are TRBV10-2 and TRBJ2-5, with 7 bases aligning to TRBD2. Trimming removed 4 bases from V and 1 base from J; junction bases left unmatched: 6. CDR3 length: 15 amino acids. In germline, CDR1 is WSHSY, CDR2 SAAADI. CDR3 region: CASSVQGLPQETQYF. For the CDR3, the DNA is TGCGCCAGCAGTGTTCAGGGACTACCCCAAGAGACCCAGTACTTC.

This clonotype has ten or more counts. This chain joins TRBV11-2 and TRBJ2-3, with D possibly matching TRBD1 (6 bases). Trimming cost V 5 bases and J 5 bases, with 17 bases left between them. CDR3 size: 15 residues. The germline CDR1 and CDR2 sequences are SGHAT and FQNNGV. CDR3 sequence (DNA): TGTGCCAGCAGCCTGGAAGGAACAGGGCGAGATACGCAGTATTTT. Translation gives CASSLEGTGRDTQYF.

This clonotype was seen at least ten times. The chain carries TRBV5-1 and TRBJ2-1; TRBD2 agrees at 8 bases. Per the germline V gene, CDR1 is SGHRS and CDR2 is YFSETQ. With 6 bases clipped from V and 6 bases from J, the junction kept 11 bases outside the gene matches. The CDR3 covers 15 residues. The CDR3 nucleotides are TGCGCCAGCACCCAAATGGCTAGCGGGCTCAATGAGCAGTTCTTC. As protein: CASTQMASGLNEQFF.

This clonotype was seen many times. The chain joins TRBV28 to TRBJ2-1; D is unresolved. CDR3 length: 15 residues. The V end lost 8 bases, the J end lost 8 bases, and 22 bases lay between the germline ends. CDR1 MDHEN and CDR2 SYDVKM come from the germline V gene. Here the CDR3 reads CASVALGRNEDEQFF. CDR3 DNA: TGTGCCAGCGTCGCCCTTGGTCGGAATGAGGATGAGCAGTTCTTC.

This clonotype was observed at least ten times. The rearrangement joins TRBV18 to TRBJ2-1; D remains ambiguous. CDR3 size: 14 residues. The ends were cut back, 3 bases at V and 5 bases at J, with 11 bases in the middle. Germline CDR1 and CDR2: KGHSH and LQKENI. The CDR3 region is CASSPDLLDNEQFF. CDR3 bases: TGTGCCAGCTCACCGGACCTGTTGGACAATGAGCAGTTCTTC. The whole variable domain, remainder taken from reference TRBV18 and TRBJ2-1, is NAGVMQNPRHLVRRRGQEARLRCSPMKGHSHVYWYRQLPEEGLKFMVYLQKENIIDESGMPKERFSAEFPKEGPSILRIQQVVRGDSAAYFCASSPDLLDNEQFFGPGTRLTVL.

The V and J genes are TRBV27 and TRBJ2-1; D assignment may be TRBD1 or TRBD2 (5 bases each). Per germline, CDR1 MNHEY and CDR2 SMNVEV (reference sequence). V was pared by 8 bases and J by 0 bases, with 11 bases between. The CDR3 spans 14 residues. The CDR3 is CASGGYVSYNEQFF. CDR3 sequence (DNA): TGTGCCAGCGGGGGTTACGTCTCCTACAATGAGCAGTTCTTC.

This clonotype was counted a few times. The chain uses TRBV12-3 or TRBV12-4 and TRBJ2-6; D may be TRBD2 (5 bases). The CDR3 extends over 14 amino acids. Between the trimmed V and J ends, which lost 6 bases and 2 bases, there was a span of 8 bases. This chain's CDR3 is CASRRAAGANVLTF. DNA of the CDR3: TGTGCCAGCAGGAGGGCGGCTGGGGCCAACGTCCTGACTTTC.

The table lists this clonotype with many counts. This CDR3 reads CASGSSGTNNEQFF. The CDR3 coding sequence is TGTGCCAGCGGATCTAGCGGGACCAACAATGAGCAGTTCTTC. The V call is TRBV9, the J call TRBJ2-1; TRBD2 matches 9 bases. Germline V gives CDR1 SGDLS, CDR2 YYNGEE. V was pared by 7 bases and J by 5 bases, with 7 bases of the junction left unmatched. This CDR3 has 14 amino acids.

DNA for the CDR3: TGCGCCAGCAGTGATGGGGGCATCTACACTGAAGCTTTCTTT. The encoded protein is CASSDGGIYTEAFF. The J gene is TRBJ1-1, the V gene TRBV10-1, with a possible D match to TRBD1 (6 bases). The CDR3 is 14 amino acids. Per the germline V gene, CDR1 is WNHNN and CDR2 is SYGVQD (reference sequence). Trimming shortened V by 3 bases and J by 3 bases, and 11 bases separated the two germline ends.

This clonotype occurred a few times. The gene calls are TRBV30 and TRBJ2-3; D is unresolved. The CDR3 length is 13 residues. Germline CDR1 is GTSNPN and CDR2 is SVGIG (reference sequence). Trimming removed 2 bases from V and 4 bases from J, with 10 bases in between. The CDR3 spells CAWSSGRSDTQYF. The CDR3 region has the DNA TGTGCCTGGAGTTCCGGGCGCTCAGATACGCAGTATTTT.

V is TRBV7-3 and J is TRBJ2-3; TRBD1 aligns across 7 bases. V lost 1 base and J lost 3; bases outside the gene matches: 10. Germline CDR1 reads SGHTA; CDR2 reads FQGTGA. The CDR3 totals 17 residues. The CDR3 DNA reads TGTGCCAGCAGCTTAAATAGCCCGTGGGACAGTACAGATACGCAGTATTTT. It is translated as CASSLNSPWDSTDTQYF.

Only a few counts were recorded for this clonotype. V is TRBV4-2 and J is TRBJ2-1; D gene unclear. Germline V gene data show CDR1 as LGHNA and CDR2 as YNFKEQ. V was pared by 0 bases and J by 9 bases, with 9 bases between. The CDR3 contains 13 residues. The DNA for the CDR3 is TGTGCCAGCAGCCAAGAAGACTGGTCTGAGCAGTTCTTC. Translated, it gives CASSQEDWSEQFF.

This clonotype was seen just once. A read error may account for a junction end that differs from germline. CDR3 amino acids: CTSSLNSAGNEQFF. The CDR3 bases are TGTACCAGCAGCTTAAATTCGGCAGGTAATGAGCAGTTCTTC. This rearrangement joins TRBV7-3 to TRBJ2-1; D is uncertain. The CDR3 is 14 residues long. The V gene's germline CDR1 is SGHTA and CDR2 FQGTGA.

This clonotype showed up just a few times. This chain connects TRBV30 to TRBJ2-3; no definite D call. Germline assignment: CDR1 GTSNPN and CDR2 SVGIG (reference sequence). The CDR3 is made up of 13 amino acids. V was cut by 4 bases and J by 4 bases, with 12 bases left in between. CDR3: CAWMTGWADTQYF. CDR3 sequence (DNA): TGTGCCTGGATGACGGGTTGGGCAGATACGCAGTATTTT.